The clone carrying this TCR beta chain was picked up a small number of times. Antigen unknown. The data were taken from a study of T-cell reconstitution after alpha-beta-depleted transplantation in children. Study-wide findings and caveats: The study traced high day-60 TCRbeta diversity in some patients to surviving recipient T cells and thymic progenitors. In patients about two months after transplant, alpha-beta T cells reportedly arose from several hundred expanded graft clones. T-cell numbers and diversity one year post-transplant derived largely from freshly generated T cells.

CDR3 length: 10 residues. The germline V gene has CDR1 MDHEN and CDR2 SYDVKM. With 9 bases removed from V and 3 bases from J, the gap between germline ends came to 5 bases. This sample's TCRbeta library carried unique molecular identifier barcodes. From the PCR reads, TCRdb called clonotypes with MiXCR, one entry per CDR3 protein. The table records 250,000 to 300,000 distinct CDR3 sequences, about 7.3% of them present only once. The clonotype originates from a female patient aged 2-15 years who had a stem cell transplant for Fanconi anemia, so the T cells may come from the graft donor. The sample here was peripheral blood, taken 360 days after TCRalphabeta/CD19-depleted stem cell transplant. V gene TRBV28 combines with J gene TRBJ1-1; the D is unclear. As DNA, the CDR3 is TGTGCCAGTAGAGACACTGAAGCTTTCTTT. Its protein is CASRDTEAFF.